The 31 T cell receptor beta chains in this list originate from one sample, sequenced in a study of OX40 agonist ivuxolimab in advanced cancers. The library was obtained by the immunoSEQ multiplex PCR assay. TCRdb re-hosts the immuneACCESS table, in-frame sequences only. Its copies lack some clones; in the studies checked, an unresolved V gene accounts for under half of them, and the cause for the rest is not known. The sample contains tens of thousands of clones, roughly 88% of them found a single time. Around 10% of the sample is taken by the ten largest. Sequencing was performed on CD4+ or CD8+ T cells sorted from blood, taken in a trial of the OX40 agonist ivuxolimab. Receptor source: an adult with an advanced solid tumor such as melanoma, head and neck, liver or kidney cancer.

The chain employs TRBV9 and TRBJ1-2; D call uncertain. CDR3 length: 12 amino acids. Per the germline V gene, CDR1 is SGDLS and CDR2 is YYNGEE. Trimming left V 0 bases short and J 10 bases short, with 10 bases between. CDR3 region: CASSVEASDYTF. The CDR3 DNA follows: TGTGCCAGCAGCGTAGAGGCATCGGACTACACCTTC.

This clone is a singleton in its sample. The V call is TRBV20-1, the J call TRBJ2-7; D perhaps matches TRBD2 (5 bases). Trimming left V 6 bases short and J 2 bases short, with 8 bases between. The length of the CDR3 is 11 residues. Germline V gene sequence: CDR1 DFQATT, CDR2 SNEGSKA (reference sequence). CDR3 residues: CSARDTYEQYV. The CDR3 DNA reads as TGCAGTGCCCGGGATACCTACGAGCAGTACGTC.

The chain combines TRBV5-6 with TRBJ2-5; no clear D. Germline-derived CDR1 and CDR2 are SGHDT and YYEEEE. The CDR3 has 14 amino acids. Trimming removed 1 base at V and 5 bases at J, with 12 bases between. The CDR3 coding sequence is TGTGCCAGCAGCTTGTTGGGGTTAGCCGAGACCCAGTACTTC. Translated, it gives CASSLLGLAETQYF.

This chain connects TRBV28 to TRBJ2-1; 9 bases are a match to TRBD2. The junction had 6 bases not matched to a gene; V was cut back by 5 bases and J by 4 bases. The CDR3 spans 15 residues. The germline gives CDR1 MDHEN, CDR2 SYDVKM. The CDR3 loop reads CASSLSGGYYNEQFF. The CDR3 bases are TGTGCCAGCAGTCTCAGCGGGGGGTATTACAATGAGCAGTTCTTC.

The rearrangement joins TRBV13 to TRBJ2-6; D remains ambiguous. The V gene's germline CDR1 is PRHDT and CDR2 FYEKMQ (reference sequence). This CDR3 comprises 15 residues. The V end lost 4 bases, the J end lost 1 base, and 8 bases lay between the germline ends. CDR3 residues: CASSSVESGANVLTF. Here the CDR3 DNA reads TGTGCCAGCAGCTCCGTCGAATCTGGGGCCAACGTCCTGACTTTC.

This clone was seen a handful of times. This chain uses TRBV14 with TRBJ2-2; TRBD2 agrees at 10 bases. CDR3 length: 16 amino acids. Germline-derived CDR1 and CDR2 are SGHDN and FVKESK. V shed 2 bases, J shed 4 bases, and the junction held 4 bases outside the gene matches. This CDR3 reads CASSQLGTSATGELFF. CDR3 nucleotide sequence: TGTGCCAGCAGCCAACTTGGGACTAGCGCCACCGGGGAGCTGTTTTTT.

The rearrangement joins TRBV29-1 to TRBJ2-7, with D tentatively TRBD2 (6 bases). This CDR3 region has 12 residues. Germline lookup yields CDR1 SQVTM and CDR2 ANQGSEA. Trimming removed 0 bases from V and 3 bases from J, with 6 bases in between. CDR3 DNA sequence: TGCAGCGTTGAAGAGCGGGGCTACGAGCAGTACTTC. It codes for CSVEERGYEQYF.

The V and J genes are TRBV20-1 and TRBJ2-3; unclear D gene. The V end was cut by 6 bases, the J end by 5 bases, with 6 bases between. Germline CDR1 reads DFQATT; CDR2 reads SNEGSKA (reference sequence). This CDR3 contains 10 residues. CDR3 protein: CSAYQDTQYF. CDR3 in DNA: TGCAGTGCCTACCAAGATACGCAGTATTTT.

The DNA for the CDR3 is TGTGCCAGCAGCTTGCCAGGGAGTGATGGCTACACCTTC. Translated, it gives CASSLPGSDGYTF. The chain has TRBV5-5 and TRBJ1-2; maybe TRBD1 (5 bases). The CDR3 spans 13 residues. Germline assignment: CDR1 SGHKS and CDR2 YYEKEE (reference sequence). V shed 1 base and J shed 6 bases, with 10 bases lying between them. Using reference TRBV5-5 and TRBJ1-2 for the parts outside the CDR3, the full variable domain is DAGVTQSPTHLIKTRGQQVTLRCSPISGHKSVSWYQQVLGQGPQFIFQYYEKEERGRGNFPDRFSARQFPNYSSELNVNALLLGDSALYLCASSLPGSDGYTFGSGTRLTVV.

The chain couples TRBV4-1 to TRBJ2-3; no clear D gene. The CDR3 is 15 amino acids. Trimming took off 0 bases at V and 1 base at J, with 8 bases between the two ends. Germline-derived CDR1 and CDR2 are MGHRA and YSYEKL. The CDR3 region is CASSQDQDGTDTQYF. The CDR3 DNA follows: TGCGCCAGCAGCCAAGATCAGGACGGCACAGATACGCAGTATTTT.

The V and J genes are TRBV6-4 and TRBJ1-2; 9 positions match TRBD1. V shed 2 bases and J 2 bases; nucleotides not matched to a gene: 3. Germline-derived CDR1 and CDR2 are MRHNA and SNTAGT. The CDR3 extends over 15 amino acids. The CDR3 nucleotides read TGTGCCAGCAGTGACACGACAGGGGGGAACTATGGCTACACCTTC. It codes for CASSDTTGGNYGYTF.

The chain uses TRBV27 and TRBJ1-5, with 9 bases identical to TRBD1. The CDR3 is 16 residues long. The germline V gene encodes CDR1 MNHEY and CDR2 SMNVEV (reference sequence). With 3 bases clipped from V and 6 bases from J, the junction kept 9 bases outside the gene matches. The CDR3: CASSLDGTGFFQPQHF. CDR3 in DNA: TGTGCCAGCAGTTTGGACGGGACAGGGTTCTTTCAGCCCCAGCATTTT.

V usage is TRBV6-6 and J usage is TRBJ2-7; a possible D gene is TRBD1 (5 bases). Germline lookup yields CDR1 MNHNY and CDR2 SVGAGI (reference sequence). This CDR3 spans 12 amino acids. Trimming stripped 8 bases from V and 6 bases from J, with 14 bases between. The CDR3 nucleotides read TGTGCCAGCCAATCAGGACACTTCGAGCAGTACTTC. Translated, it gives CASQSGHFEQYF.

This sequence joins TRBV13 and TRBJ2-5, with D perhaps TRBD1 (7 bases). Trimming took 4 bases from V and 5 from J, leaving 17 bases between them. Germline CDR1 is PRHDT and CDR2 is FYEKMQ (reference sequence). CDR3 size: 15 residues. CDR3 in DNA: TGTGCCAGCAGCTCCCAGGGGGGAGAGGAGGAGACCCAGTACTTC. It is translated as CASSSQGGEEETQYF.

This sequence joins TRBV14 and TRBJ2-7; D is perhaps TRBD1 or TRBD2 (5 bases each). Germline V gene sequence: CDR1 SGHDN, CDR2 FVKESK. This CDR3 has 15 residues. V was cut by 3 bases and J by 1 base, with 13 bases left in between. The CDR3 loop is CASSHFIGESYEQYF. The CDR3, as DNA: TGTGCCAGCAGCCATTTTATAGGGGAGTCCTACGAGCAGTACTTC.

In DNA, the CDR3 is TGTGCCAGCAGCTTGGAGCTAATTAAATACGAGCAGTACTTC. It translates to CASSLELIKYEQYF. This chain uses TRBV5-8 with TRBJ2-7; D is unclear. V was shortened by 0 bases and J by 4 bases, with 11 bases between the two germline ends. CDR3 length: 14 amino acids. CDR1 and CDR2 (germline): SGHTS, YDEGEE.

This chain links TRBV19 with TRBJ2-1, with D possibly matching TRBD2 (5 bases). V lost 7 bases to trimming and J lost 7 bases, with 17 bases between them. Per germline, CDR1 LNHDA and CDR2 SQIVND (reference sequence). This CDR3 has 14 residues. The CDR3, as DNA: TGTGCCAGTACCATCTCGGGGATGTTAAATGAGCAGTTCTTC. Amino acids: CASTISGMLNEQFF.

This chain links TRBV10-3 with TRBJ1-2; 10 bases fit TRBD1. The J segment lost 2 bases and the V segment lost 10 bases, leaving 10 bases of the junction unmatched. This CDR3 spans 15 amino acids. CDR1 is ENHRY, CDR2 SYGVKD, per germline. CDR3 in DNA: TGTGCCAACTTTCAGACAGGGGGCCCCAACTATGGCTACACCTTC. Its translation is CANFQTGGPNYGYTF.

The count of this clone is one. V usage is TRBV27 and J usage is TRBJ2-7; 8 nucleotides match TRBD1. This CDR3 is built from 17 residues. CDR1 is MNHEY and CDR2 is SMNVEV in the germline V gene (reference sequence). The V segment lost 0 bases and the J segment 3 bases; nucleotides outside the gene matches: 10. CDR3 DNA sequence: TGTGCCAGCAGTTTATCAGGGGACAGGCCGGATGACTACGAGCAGTACGTC. This sequence encodes CASSLSGDRPDDYEQYV.

The table lists this clone with a count of one. The chain carries TRBV9 and TRBJ2-5, with no clear D. Germline loops: CDR1 SGDLS, CDR2 YYNGEE. There are 15 residues in the CDR3. Trimming pared 3 bases from V and 1 base from J, leaving 13 bases between. CDR3 nucleotide sequence: TGTGCCAGCAGCGACGGGTTGGCGATCCAAGAGACCCAGTACTTC. The encoded protein is CASSDGLAIQETQYF.

CDR3 DNA: TGTGCCAGCAGCTTTGGGACAGCCATTAGATATGGCTACACCTTC. Its translation: CASSFGTAIRYGYTF. V gene TRBV7-9 combines with J gene TRBJ1-2; 7 bases line up with TRBD1. CDR1 and CDR2 from the germline V gene are SEHNR and FQNEAQ (reference sequence). This CDR3 spans 15 amino acids. The ends lost 3 bases at V and 5 bases at J; junction bases unmatched: 9.

The rearrangement joins TRBV29-1 to TRBJ2-7; 8 bases align to TRBD1. Germline V gives CDR1 SQVTM, CDR2 ANQGSEA. Germline trimming cut 2 bases from V and 3 bases from J; bases unmatched to any gene: 6. CDR3 length: 14 amino acids. Here the CDR3 DNA reads TGCAGCGTTGAATTGGCAGGGGGCAGCTACGAGCAGTACTTC. Encoded protein: CSVELAGGSYEQYF.

This chain uses TRBV27 with TRBJ1-2; 8 nucleotides align to TRBD1. The CDR3 has 16 amino acids. Germline CDR1 and CDR2: MNHEY and SMNVEV (reference sequence). V was clipped by 5 bases and J by 8 bases; unmatched bases: 16. In nucleotides, the CDR3 is TGTGCCAGCAGTCCCTGGGACAGGCAATACTCTGGGGGCTACACCTTC. Translated: CASSPWDRQYSGGYTF.

V and J are TRBV9 and TRBJ1-1, with 7 positions matching TRBD1. This CDR3 has 15 residues. With 2 bases clipped from V and 3 bases from J, the junction kept 7 bases outside the gene matches. The V gene's germline CDR1 is SGDLS and CDR2 YYNGEE. The CDR3 sequence: CASSVTGLWDTEAFF. The CDR3 nucleotides read TGTGCCAGCAGCGTGACAGGGTTGTGGGACACTGAAGCTTTCTTT. Variable domain in full (rest from reference TRBV9 and TRBJ1-1): DSGVTQTPKHLITATGQRVTLRCSPRSGDLSVYWYQQSLDQGLQFLIQYYNGEERAKGNILERFSAQQFPDLHSELNLSSLELGDSALYFCASSVTGLWDTEAFFGQGTRLTVV.

This chain uses TRBV19 with TRBJ1-1; 7 nucleotides line up with TRBD1. Per germline, CDR1 LNHDA and CDR2 SQIVND (reference sequence). Unmatched junction bases numbered 5, after V lost 2 bases and J lost 5 bases. There are 14 residues in the CDR3. CDR3 region: CASSIQGVGTEAFF. DNA of the CDR3: TGTGCCAGTAGTATACAGGGGGTTGGTACTGAAGCTTTCTTT.

In DNA form, the CDR3 reads TGCGCCAGCAGCCAGGGACTAGCGGGAGGGGATGAGCAGTTCTTC. Amino acid sequence: CASSQGLAGGDEQFF. The chain carries TRBV4-3 and TRBJ2-1, with TRBD2 matching over 16 bases. Trimming removed 3 bases from V and 8 bases from J; junction bases left unmatched: 1. CDR3 size: 15 residues. Germline V lookup: CDR1 LGHNA, CDR2 YSLEER.

The J gene is TRBJ1-5, the V gene TRBV7-8; no reliable D call. Per germline, CDR1 SGHVS and CDR2 FQNEAQ. Between the trimmed V and J ends, which lost 1 base and 0 bases, there was a span of 10 bases. CDR3 length: 16 residues. This CDR3 reads CASSLGSAYSNQPQHF. The CDR3 DNA is TGTGCCAGCAGCTTAGGGTCCGCCTATAGCAATCAGCCCCAGCATTTT.

The chain carries TRBV27 and TRBJ1-1; D gene unclear. Trimming removed 5 bases from V and 3 bases from J, with 19 bases in between. CDR1 and CDR2 from the germline V gene are MNHEY and SMNVEV (reference sequence). The CDR3 has 16 amino acids. The DNA for the CDR3 is TGTGCCAGCAGTCCCCCGGGAGGGCCTCCCGACACTGAAGCTTTCTTT. The encoded protein is CASSPPGGPPDTEAFF.

This chain connects TRBV7-9 to TRBJ1-1; D remains ambiguous. Germline values: CDR1 SEHNR, CDR2 FQNEAQ (reference sequence). The CDR3 consists of 15 residues. Trimming cost V 5 bases and J 1 base, with 14 bases left between them. The CDR3 loop reads CASSHVGPRNTEAFF. The CDR3 nucleotides are TGTGCCAGCAGCCATGTTGGACCGCGGAACACTGAAGCTTTCTTT. The whole variable domain, filled in from reference TRBV7-9 and TRBJ1-1, reads DTGVSQNPRHKITKRGQNVTFRCDPISEHNRLYWYRQTLGQGPEFLTYFQNEAQLEKSRLLSDRFSAERPKGSFSTLEIQRTEQGDSAMYLCASSHVGPRNTEAFFGQGTRLTVV.

This chain links TRBV7-9 with TRBJ1-1; D is possibly TRBD1 (5 bases). Trimming removed 5 bases from V and 5 bases from J, with 12 bases in between. The germline V gene has CDR1 SEHNR and CDR2 FQNEAQ (reference sequence). There are 13 residues in the CDR3. The CDR3 region has the DNA TGTGCCAGCAGCCCGCAGGGAGAAACTGAAGCTTTCTTT. This gives the protein CASSPQGETEAFF.

The V call is TRBV7-6, the J call TRBJ2-1, with a weak D call TRBD2 (5 bases). The CDR3 loop spans 12 amino acids. Deletions cut 3 bases from V and 7 bases from J, with 7 bases between. CDR1 and CDR2 (germline): SGHVS, FNYEAQ. CDR3 in amino acids: CASSFRGNEQFF. CDR3 sequence (DNA): TGTGCCAGCAGCTTTCGCGGGAATGAGCAGTTCTTC.